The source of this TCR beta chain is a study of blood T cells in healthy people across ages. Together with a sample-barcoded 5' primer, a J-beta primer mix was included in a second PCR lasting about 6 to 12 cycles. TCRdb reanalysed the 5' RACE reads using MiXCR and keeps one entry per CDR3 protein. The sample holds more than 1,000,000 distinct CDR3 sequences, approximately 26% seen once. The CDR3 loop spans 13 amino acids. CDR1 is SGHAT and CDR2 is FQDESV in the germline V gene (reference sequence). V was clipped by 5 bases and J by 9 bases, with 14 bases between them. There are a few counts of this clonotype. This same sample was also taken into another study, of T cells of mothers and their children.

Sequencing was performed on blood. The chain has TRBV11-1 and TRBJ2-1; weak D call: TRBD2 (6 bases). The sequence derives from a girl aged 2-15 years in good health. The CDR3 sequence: CASSRTWGGEQFF. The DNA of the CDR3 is TGTGCCAGCAGCCGCACTTGGGGAGGTGAGCAGTTCTTC.